Below, 6 T cell receptor beta chains from the same sample are listed, as sequenced in a study of T cells in Graves' hyperthyroidism and ophthalmopathy. Researchers amplified the TCR beta CDR3 regions from RNA transcripts. First-round RT-PCR with HTBI primers amplified the TCR CDR3 region. Each CDR3 protein gets one entry after TCRdb re-called the multiplex PCR reads with MiXCR. The repertoire has about 520,000 distinct CDR3 sequences, roughly a quarter of them found once; the top ten carry approximately 10%. Sample: blood. These receptors all stem from a woman aged 25 to 45 with Graves' ophthalmopathy.

This clonotype has at least ten counts. J is TRBJ2-5 and V is TRBV29-1; 11 bases align to TRBD2. J gave up 6 bases and V 4 bases, and 7 bases lay outside the gene matches. Germline values: CDR1 SQVTM, CDR2 ANQGSEA. The CDR3 consists of 14 residues. CDR3 amino acids: CSVATSGGTKTQYF. The CDR3, as DNA: TGCAGCGTTGCCACTAGCGGGGGAACAAAGACCCAGTACTTC.

J is TRBJ2-2 and V is TRBV28; TRBD2 agrees at 9 bases. This CDR3 comprises 20 residues. The V gene end was trimmed by 1 base and the J gene end by 0 bases; junction bases not matched to a gene: 12. The germline V gene has CDR1 MDHEN and CDR2 SYDVKM. The CDR3 coding sequence is TGTGCCAGCAGTTTATTTCATCTTCTAAGCGGGAGGCCGAACACCGGGGAGCTGTTTTTT. Its translation: CASSLFHLLSGRPNTGELFF. Filled out from reference TRBV28 and TRBJ2-2, the complete variable domain reads DVKVTQSSRYLVKRTGEKVFLECVQDMDHENMFWYRQDPGLGLRLIYFSYDVKMKEKGDIPEGYSVSREKKERFSLILESASTNQTSMYLCASSLFHLLSGRPNTGELFFGEGSRLTVL.

This rearrangement joins TRBV20-1 to TRBJ2-7; D call uncertain. The CDR3 runs to 12 residues. Germline V gene sequence: CDR1 DFQATT, CDR2 SNEGSKA (reference sequence). V lost 1 base to trimming and J lost 4 bases, with 8 bases between them. The CDR3 nucleotides are TGCAGTGCTAGAGCAGCTTTATACGAGCAGTACTTC. It encodes CSARAALYEQYF.

The sample holds a few counts of this clonotype. DNA for the CDR3: TGCAGTGCTAGAGTCCCGGGGAGCTCCTACGAGCAGTACTTC. Translating it yields CSARVPGSSYEQYF. The chain employs TRBV20-1 and TRBJ2-7, with D maybe TRBD2 (5 bases). The germline gives CDR1 DFQATT, CDR2 SNEGSKA (reference sequence). The CDR3 has 14 amino acids. Trimming took off 1 base at V and 0 bases at J, with 10 bases between the two ends.

In its sample, this clonotype was seen many times. V gene TRBV6-2 or TRBV6-3 combines with J gene TRBJ1-5, with D unresolved. Trimming left V 2 bases short and J 3 bases short, with 17 bases between. CDR1 and CDR2 (germline): MNHEY, SVGEGT. The CDR3 runs to 17 residues. This chain's CDR3 is CASSYTDPTWDNQPQHF. Written as DNA, the CDR3 is TGTGCCAGCAGTTACACGGACCCTACGTGGGACAATCAGCCCCAGCATTTT.

This clonotype came up a few times. This chain joins TRBV6-5 and TRBJ2-3, with 8 bases matching TRBD2. There are 16 residues in the CDR3. V shed 2 bases and J 2 bases; nucleotides not matched to a gene: 6. Germline loops: CDR1 MNHEY, CDR2 SVGAGI. The CDR3 nucleotides are TGTGCCAGCAGTTACCCGAGCGGGGGAGCCACAGATACGCAGTATTTT. Protein product: CASSYPSGGATDTQYF.